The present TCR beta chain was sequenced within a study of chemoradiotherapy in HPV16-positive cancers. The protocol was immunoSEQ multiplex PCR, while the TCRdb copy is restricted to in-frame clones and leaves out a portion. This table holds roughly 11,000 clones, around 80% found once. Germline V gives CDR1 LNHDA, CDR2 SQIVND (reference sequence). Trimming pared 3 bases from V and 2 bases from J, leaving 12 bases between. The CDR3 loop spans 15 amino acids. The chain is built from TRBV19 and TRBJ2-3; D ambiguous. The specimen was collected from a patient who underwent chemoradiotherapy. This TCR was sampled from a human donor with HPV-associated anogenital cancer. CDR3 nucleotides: TGTGCCAGTAGTATGGGTAACTCCCCCACAGATACGCAGTATTTT. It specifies CASSMGNSPTDTQYF. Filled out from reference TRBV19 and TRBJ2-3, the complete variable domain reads DGGITQSPKYLFRKEGQNVTLSCEQNLNHDAMYWYRQDPGQGLRLIYYSQIVNDFQKGDIAEGYSVSREKKESFPLTVTSAQKNPTAFYLCASSMGNSPTDTQYFGPGTRLTVL.